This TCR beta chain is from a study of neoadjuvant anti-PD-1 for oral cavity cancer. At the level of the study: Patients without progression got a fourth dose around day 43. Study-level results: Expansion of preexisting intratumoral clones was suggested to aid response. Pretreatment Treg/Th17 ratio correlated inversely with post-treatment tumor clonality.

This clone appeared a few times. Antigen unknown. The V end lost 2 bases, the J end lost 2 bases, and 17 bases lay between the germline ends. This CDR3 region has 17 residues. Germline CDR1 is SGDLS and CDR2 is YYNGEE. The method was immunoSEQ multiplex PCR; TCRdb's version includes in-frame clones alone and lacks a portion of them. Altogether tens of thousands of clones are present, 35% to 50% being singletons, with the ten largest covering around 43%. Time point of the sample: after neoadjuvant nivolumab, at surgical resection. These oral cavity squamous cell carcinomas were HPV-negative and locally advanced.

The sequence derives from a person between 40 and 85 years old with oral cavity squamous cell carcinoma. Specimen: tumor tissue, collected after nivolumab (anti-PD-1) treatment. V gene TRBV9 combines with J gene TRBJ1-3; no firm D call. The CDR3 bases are TGTGCCAGCAGCGTGGACGGGCCATTAACTGCTGGAAACACCATATATTTT. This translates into CASSVDGPLTAGNTIYF.